These 13 T cell receptor beta chains were all obtained from the same sample, sequenced in a study of T-cell memory formation after mild COVID-19. TCRdb fed the 5' RACE reads into MiXCR, producing one record per CDR3 protein. The sample gives about 450,000 distinct CDR3 sequences, 23% of which show up once; around 13% is in the top ten. Input material: PBMCs or a T cell subset sorted from them (not recorded which). The receptors were gathered from an adult woman who had mild COVID-19 (a few samples of this study predate the infection). Cell type and time point are not known.

The V call is TRBV18, the J call TRBJ1-1, with 9 bases that match TRBD1. Germline trimming cut 8 bases from V and 1 base from J; bases unmatched to any gene: 5. The length of the CDR3 is 14 residues. Germline V lookup: CDR1 KGHSH, CDR2 LQKENI. CDR3 residues: CASGQGMGNTEAFF. The DNA for the CDR3 is TGTGCCAGCGGACAGGGGATGGGGAACACTGAAGCTTTCTTT.

This chain links TRBV9 with TRBJ2-1, with TRBD2 identical over 13 bases. Germline-derived CDR1 and CDR2 are SGDLS and YYNGEE. CDR3 length equals 19 residues. The V segment lost 3 bases and the J segment 4 bases; nucleotides outside the gene matches: 13. The CDR3 DNA sequence: TGTGCCAGCAGCGAAGGGGTTGGACTAGCGGGAGTCTCATACAATGAGCAGTTCTTC. It translates to CASSEGVGLAGVSYNEQFF.

This sequence joins TRBV20-1 and TRBJ1-1, with D possibly matching TRBD1 (6 bases). The length of the CDR3 is 16 residues. Germline V gene lookup returns CDR1 DFQATT and CDR2 SNEGSKA (reference sequence). Trimming cost V 0 bases and J 3 bases, with 17 bases left between them. This CDR3 reads CSAREANRVTYTEAFF. CDR3 nucleotides: TGCAGTGCTAGAGAAGCGAACAGGGTTACGTACACTGAAGCTTTCTTT.

This chain links TRBV7-3 with TRBJ2-3; perhaps TRBD2 as D (7 bases). The CDR3 contains 15 residues. Between the trimmed V and J ends, which lost 5 bases and 3 bases, there was a span of 15 bases. CDR1 and CDR2 (germline): SGHTA, FQGTGA. The CDR3 nucleotides read TGTGCCAGCAGCCCTAGAGGGGGGGCGACAGATACGCAGTATTTT. This codes for CASSPRGGATDTQYF. The variable domain in full, completed from reference TRBV7-3 and TRBJ2-3, reads GAGVSQTPSNKVTEKGKYVELRCDPISGHTALYWYRQSLGQGPEFLIYFQGTGAADDSGLPNDRFFAVRPEGSVSTLKIQRTERGDSAVYLCASSPRGGATDTQYFGPGTRLTVL.

A note on this clonotype: This may come from a read error, since a much larger clone is one base off. This rearrangement joins TRBV29-1 to TRBJ2-7; D remains ambiguous. From germline, CDR1 is SQVTM and CDR2 ANQGSEA. The CDR3 covers 13 residues. The CDR3 coding sequence is TGCAGCGCCCGCCGGGCGAACTCCTACGAGCATTACTTC. The encoded protein is CSARRANSYEHYF.

This clonotype was observed a few times. This rearrangement joins TRBV12-3 or TRBV12-4 to TRBJ1-1, with D uncertain. With 5 bases removed from V and 3 bases from J, the gap between germline ends came to 10 bases. This CDR3 has 13 residues. The CDR3 sequence is CASSPGVHTEAFF. Here the CDR3 DNA reads TGTGCCAGCAGTCCTGGAGTTCACACTGAAGCTTTCTTT.

Only a few counts were recorded for this clonotype. The V gene is TRBV12-3 or TRBV12-4, the J gene TRBJ2-7, with D unresolved. CDR3 length: 12 residues. V was cut by 7 bases and J by 0 bases, with 7 bases left in between. CDR3 amino acids: CASKAHSYEQYF. The CDR3 nucleotides are TGTGCCAGCAAGGCCCACTCCTACGAGCAGTACTTC.

The gene calls are TRBV2 and TRBJ1-2; D remains ambiguous. The CDR3 consists of 15 residues. The germline CDR1 and CDR2 sequences are SNHLY and FYNNEI. Trimming shortened V by 4 bases and J by 4 bases, and 16 bases separated the two germline ends. This chain's CDR3 is CASSASREFGYGYTF. CDR3 sequence (DNA): TGTGCCAGCAGTGCTTCTCGGGAGTTCGGCTATGGCTACACCTTC.

This chain's CDR3 is CASSPLAAVTDTQYF. CDR3 DNA sequence: TGTGCCAGCAGTCCGCTAGCGGCAGTCACAGATACGCAGTATTTT. The chain combines TRBV6-6 with TRBJ2-3, with TRBD2 matching over 7 bases. Germline-derived CDR1 and CDR2 are MNHNY and SVGAGI (reference sequence). The CDR3 length is 15 residues. J was trimmed by 2 bases and V by 5 bases; bases with no gene match: 7.

This clonotype came up a few times. This chain links TRBV5-1 with TRBJ2-5, with D perhaps TRBD1 (5 bases). The V and J ends lost 0 bases and 4 bases respectively, with 16 bases between them. CDR3 length equals 16 residues. Germline V gives CDR1 SGHRS, CDR2 YFSETQ. CDR3 coding DNA: TGCGCCAGCAGCTTGGGGGGCGTGCTCCCCGGAGAGACCCAGTACTTC. Residues: CASSLGGVLPGETQYF.

This rearrangement joins TRBV25-1 to TRBJ2-7; 9 bases match TRBD1. The CDR3 is 14 residues long. Trimming cost V 5 bases and J 1 base; bases outside gene matches: 3. CDR1 is MGHDK and CDR2 is SYGVNS in the germline V gene. CDR3 bases: TGTGCCAGCAGTAGGACAGGGGATTCCTACGAGCAGTACTTC. It translates to CASSRTGDSYEQYF.

This clonotype came up many times. This chain uses TRBV2 with TRBJ1-5; D is unclear. Trimming pared 7 bases from V and 0 bases from J, leaving 10 bases between. This CDR3 has 14 amino acids. CDR1 is SNHLY and CDR2 is FYNNEI in the germline V gene. This CDR3 is CASKAGYSNQPQHF. CDR3 coding DNA: TGTGCCAGCAAGGCGGGATATAGCAATCAGCCCCAGCATTTT.

The V call is TRBV7-2, the J call TRBJ2-3; the match to TRBD2 covers 8 bases. V lost 5 bases and J lost 0; bases outside the gene matches: 10. CDR1 and CDR2 (germline): SGHTA, FQGNSA. The CDR3 runs to 17 residues. CDR3 nucleotide sequence: TGTGCCAGCAGCCGAGGCTACGGGGGGGGGAGCACAGATACGCAGTATTTT. Translating gives CASSRGYGGGSTDTQYF.